The present entry profiles one TCR beta chain with its context. Its antigen remains unknown. As the template, RNA transcripts were used to amplify TCR beta CDR3 regions. RT-PCR was first run with HTBI primers, then multiplex PCR in a second round. TCRdb passed the multiplex PCR reads through MiXCR, listing each CDR3 protein once. The top ten hold around 4.6% of the sample, which has about 500,000 distinct CDR3 sequences, about 35% seen once. These data originate in a study of Graves' ophthalmopathy and Graves' hyperthyroidism. Study results and caveats: Most expanded clonotypes from thyroid (those above 0.001 frequency) were also found in blood.

Only newly diagnosed hyperthyroidism patients aged 18 to 65, with under 2 months' duration, were enrolled. The CDR3 is 15 amino acids. CDR1 is SEHNR, CDR2 FQNEAQ, per germline (reference sequence). The germline V and J ends were trimmed by 2 bases and 2 bases, with 13 bases remaining between them. Sequenced: peripheral blood or thyroid tissue (not recorded which). V usage is TRBV7-9 and J usage is TRBJ2-7; a weak D match, TRBD2 (6 bases). This clonotype originated in an adult man with Graves' hyperthyroidism. CDR3 protein: CASSLSRGLTYEQYF. The CDR3 DNA reads TGTGCCAGCAGCTTATCCCGTGGACTAACCTACGAGCAGTACTTC.